These 2 T cell receptor beta chains share one sample of origin, sequenced in a study of cytomegalovirus exposure and HLA in healthy donors. In the PCR, 60 Vbeta and 13 Jbeta primers were used. The assay was immunoSEQ multiplex PCR, and TCRdb's table has in-frame clones only and misses some. The sample lists 200,000 to 250,000 clones, 82% occurring once. The sample taken for sequencing was PBMCs. The receptors here all came from a woman in her forties in good health and CMV-seropositive.

V and J are TRBV7-8 and TRBJ1-1; D is unresolved. The V and J ends lost 4 bases and 2 bases respectively, with 14 bases between them. The CDR3 runs to 15 residues. CDR1 SGHVS and CDR2 FQNEAQ come from the germline V gene. CDR3 amino acids: CASSSRRAANTEAFF. CDR3 DNA sequence: TGTGCCAGCAGCTCTAGGCGGGCGGCAAACACTGAAGCTTTCTTT.

Of note for this clone: The identical CDR3 is also encoded by other nucleotide sequences in the sample. V usage is TRBV29-1 and J usage is TRBJ2-1, with D possibly matching TRBD1 (5 bases). V was cut by 4 bases and J by 0 bases, with 13 bases left in between. The CDR3 consists of 15 residues. CDR1 is SQVTM and CDR2 is ANQGSEA in the germline V gene. This CDR3 is CSVGGLISSYNEQFF. The CDR3 DNA reads TGCAGCGTTGGGGGCCTGATCAGCTCCTACAATGAGCAGTTCTTC.